These 4 T cell receptor beta chains were all obtained from the same sample, sequenced in a study of T cell repertoires in aging, cancer and after chemotherapy. TRB rearrangements spanning V, D and J were amplified using mixed TRB-A/B primers. Each CDR3 protein gets one entry after TCRdb re-called the multiplex PCR reads with MiXCR. The repertoire holds roughly 6,800 distinct CDR3 sequences, with around 36% as singletons. Amplification of TCR beta used genomic DNA extracted from peripheral blood. Sequencing used blood. These receptors were taken from a human donor in good health.

This clonotype was detected only a few times. The CDR3: CASRSGHVYGYTF. The CDR3 region has the DNA TGTGCCAGCAGGTCAGGGCACGTCTATGGCTACACCTTC. The chain employs TRBV12-3 or TRBV12-4 and TRBJ1-2, with D perhaps TRBD1 (5 bases). The CDR3 consists of 13 residues. V was cut by 6 bases and J by 4 bases, with 12 bases left in between.

This chain links TRBV6-2 or TRBV6-3 with TRBJ1-4; D gene uncertain. Germline V lookup: CDR1 MNHEY, CDR2 SVGEGT. The V gene lost 5 bases and the J gene lost 7 bases, with 11 bases spanning the gap. CDR3 length: 13 amino acids. The CDR3 DNA sequence: TGTGCCAGCAGTAAGGCTGTGTCTGAAAAACTGTTTTTT. Protein: CASSKAVSEKLFF.

The rearrangement joins TRBV12-3 or TRBV12-4 to TRBJ2-3, with no clear D. The CDR3 consists of 12 residues. The germline V and J ends were trimmed by 6 bases and 2 bases, with 6 bases remaining between them. CDR3 in DNA: TGTGCCAGCAGAACGTCCACAGATACGCAGTATTTT. The encoded protein is CASRTSTDTQYF.

By proportion, this clonotype is medium-sized. The chain couples TRBV29-1 to TRBJ2-5; the match to TRBD2 covers 7 bases. The CDR3 sequence is 15 residues long. The V gene's germline CDR1 is SQVTM and CDR2 ANQGSEA. Trimming at V came to 2 bases and at J to 2 bases, leaving 8 bases not matched to a gene. This chain's CDR3 is CSVEKGFSGQETQYF. The CDR3 coding sequence is TGCAGCGTTGAAAAGGGCTTTAGCGGGCAAGAGACCCAGTACTTC.